The present T cell receptor (beta chain) was sequenced within a study of OX40 agonist ivuxolimab in advanced cancers. V trimming: 4 bases; J trimming: 5 bases; junction bases outside the gene matches: 4. Germline CDR1 reads KGHSH; CDR2 reads LQKENI. This CDR3 is 13 amino acids long. The method was immunoSEQ multiplex PCR; TCRdb's version includes in-frame clones alone and lacks a portion of them. The sample has about 37,000 clones, over 80% seen once. Sequencing used CD4+ or CD8+ T cells sorted from blood, obtained in a trial of the OX40 agonist ivuxolimab. This TCR was sampled from an adult with an advanced solid tumor such as melanoma, head and neck, liver or kidney cancer. V usage is TRBV18 and J usage is TRBJ1-1; 7 bases line up with TRBD1. The chain's CDR3 is CASSRDRETEAFF. The CDR3 bases are TGTGCCAGCTCACGAGACAGGGAGACTGAAGCTTTCTTT.